Below are 9 T cell receptor beta chains sequenced from a single sample in a study of brain T cells in children with intractable seizures. Some clones are missing from TCRdb's copy, which holds only in-frame ones; the method was immunoSEQ multiplex PCR. The sample gives about 110,000 clones, around 94% of which show up once; roughly 4% is in the top ten. Sequences were derived from peripheral blood, sampled at surgery. These receptors all come from a boy less than two years old with hemimegalencephaly and intractable seizures.

The gene calls are TRBV18 and TRBJ2-1, with 12 bases identical to TRBD2. J was trimmed by 0 bases and V by 3 bases; bases with no gene match: 0. This CDR3 region has 16 residues. Germline V gene sequence: CDR1 KGHSH, CDR2 LQKENI. The CDR3 sequence is CASSPTSGGSYNEQFF. The CDR3 nucleotides are TGTGCCAGCTCACCGACTAGCGGGGGCTCCTACAATGAGCAGTTCTTC.

The CDR3 region is CASSRRQAQETQYF. CDR3 DNA: TGTGCCAGTAGTAGGAGACAGGCCCAAGAGACCCAGTACTTC. This chain connects TRBV19 to TRBJ2-5, with a weak D call TRBD1 (6 bases). The CDR3 runs 14 residues. Germline CDR1 is LNHDA and CDR2 is SQIVND (reference sequence). The V end was cut by 4 bases, the J end by 1 base, with 10 bases between.

The chain combines TRBV14 with TRBJ2-7; 8 bases match TRBD1. Germline values: CDR1 SGHDN, CDR2 FVKESK. The trim removed 0 bases at V and 5 bases at J, leaving 6 bases unmatched. The CDR3 totals 15 residues. The CDR3 nucleotides are TGTGCCAGCAGCCAAGAAATCAGGGGGCGCGACGAGCAGTACTTC. It translates to CASSQEIRGRDEQYF.

This sequence joins TRBV5-1 and TRBJ2-1; TRBD2 matches 10 bases. Germline CDR1 SGHRS, CDR2 YFSETQ. With V trimmed by 5 bases and J by 4 bases, 6 bases remained unmatched. The CDR3 contains 15 residues. The CDR3 bases are TGCGCCAGCAGGGAGCTAGCGGGAGAGTACAATGAGCAGTTCTTC. It is translated as CASRELAGEYNEQFF.

The chain recombines TRBV7-9 with TRBJ2-2; no clear D gene. Germline CDR1 is SEHNR and CDR2 is FQNEAQ (reference sequence). CDR3 length: 15 residues. Between the trimmed V and J ends, which lost 3 bases and 4 bases, there was a span of 12 bases. CDR3 sequence: CASSFRVVGTGELFF. CDR3 coding DNA: TGTGCCAGCAGCTTTCGGGTTGTGGGCACCGGGGAGCTGTTTTTT.

The chain joins TRBV13 to TRBJ2-5; TRBD1 matches 8 bases. This CDR3 spans 13 amino acids. Germline V CDR1 and CDR2: PRHDT, FYEKMQ (reference sequence). With V trimmed by 3 bases and J by 13 bases, 10 bases remained unmatched. Written as DNA, the CDR3 is TGTGCCAGCAGCTTGGACAGGGCCGGATTTAGGTACTTC. This codes for CASSLDRAGFRYF.

V is TRBV4-1 and J is TRBJ1-1, with D perhaps matching TRBD1 (5 bases). In germline, CDR1 is MGHRA, CDR2 YSYEKL. The CDR3 has 16 amino acids. V was trimmed by 0 bases and J by 4 bases, leaving 15 bases between them. The CDR3 sequence is CASSQDRGGSGTEAFF. CDR3 bases: TGCGCCAGCAGCCAAGACCGGGGGGGATCGGGCACTGAAGCTTTCTTT.

The rearrangement joins TRBV30 to TRBJ2-1; D gene uncertain. Germline V gene lookup returns CDR1 GTSNPN and CDR2 SVGIG (reference sequence). This CDR3 has 13 residues. The V and J ends lost 2 bases and 3 bases respectively, with 8 bases between them. CDR3 in amino acids: CAWSPFFYNEQFF. In DNA form, the CDR3 reads TGTGCCTGGAGTCCTTTCTTCTACAATGAGCAGTTCTTC.

The rearrangement joins TRBV4-3 to TRBJ2-7; TRBD2 is a possible D gene (6 bases). Per germline, CDR1 LGHNA and CDR2 YSLEER. The germline V and J ends were trimmed by 3 bases and 2 bases, with 11 bases remaining between them. The CDR3 sequence is 14 residues long. Here the CDR3 DNA reads TGCGCCAGCAGCCAGGACTATCCCGCCTACGAGCAGTACTTC. This gives the protein CASSQDYPAYEQYF.